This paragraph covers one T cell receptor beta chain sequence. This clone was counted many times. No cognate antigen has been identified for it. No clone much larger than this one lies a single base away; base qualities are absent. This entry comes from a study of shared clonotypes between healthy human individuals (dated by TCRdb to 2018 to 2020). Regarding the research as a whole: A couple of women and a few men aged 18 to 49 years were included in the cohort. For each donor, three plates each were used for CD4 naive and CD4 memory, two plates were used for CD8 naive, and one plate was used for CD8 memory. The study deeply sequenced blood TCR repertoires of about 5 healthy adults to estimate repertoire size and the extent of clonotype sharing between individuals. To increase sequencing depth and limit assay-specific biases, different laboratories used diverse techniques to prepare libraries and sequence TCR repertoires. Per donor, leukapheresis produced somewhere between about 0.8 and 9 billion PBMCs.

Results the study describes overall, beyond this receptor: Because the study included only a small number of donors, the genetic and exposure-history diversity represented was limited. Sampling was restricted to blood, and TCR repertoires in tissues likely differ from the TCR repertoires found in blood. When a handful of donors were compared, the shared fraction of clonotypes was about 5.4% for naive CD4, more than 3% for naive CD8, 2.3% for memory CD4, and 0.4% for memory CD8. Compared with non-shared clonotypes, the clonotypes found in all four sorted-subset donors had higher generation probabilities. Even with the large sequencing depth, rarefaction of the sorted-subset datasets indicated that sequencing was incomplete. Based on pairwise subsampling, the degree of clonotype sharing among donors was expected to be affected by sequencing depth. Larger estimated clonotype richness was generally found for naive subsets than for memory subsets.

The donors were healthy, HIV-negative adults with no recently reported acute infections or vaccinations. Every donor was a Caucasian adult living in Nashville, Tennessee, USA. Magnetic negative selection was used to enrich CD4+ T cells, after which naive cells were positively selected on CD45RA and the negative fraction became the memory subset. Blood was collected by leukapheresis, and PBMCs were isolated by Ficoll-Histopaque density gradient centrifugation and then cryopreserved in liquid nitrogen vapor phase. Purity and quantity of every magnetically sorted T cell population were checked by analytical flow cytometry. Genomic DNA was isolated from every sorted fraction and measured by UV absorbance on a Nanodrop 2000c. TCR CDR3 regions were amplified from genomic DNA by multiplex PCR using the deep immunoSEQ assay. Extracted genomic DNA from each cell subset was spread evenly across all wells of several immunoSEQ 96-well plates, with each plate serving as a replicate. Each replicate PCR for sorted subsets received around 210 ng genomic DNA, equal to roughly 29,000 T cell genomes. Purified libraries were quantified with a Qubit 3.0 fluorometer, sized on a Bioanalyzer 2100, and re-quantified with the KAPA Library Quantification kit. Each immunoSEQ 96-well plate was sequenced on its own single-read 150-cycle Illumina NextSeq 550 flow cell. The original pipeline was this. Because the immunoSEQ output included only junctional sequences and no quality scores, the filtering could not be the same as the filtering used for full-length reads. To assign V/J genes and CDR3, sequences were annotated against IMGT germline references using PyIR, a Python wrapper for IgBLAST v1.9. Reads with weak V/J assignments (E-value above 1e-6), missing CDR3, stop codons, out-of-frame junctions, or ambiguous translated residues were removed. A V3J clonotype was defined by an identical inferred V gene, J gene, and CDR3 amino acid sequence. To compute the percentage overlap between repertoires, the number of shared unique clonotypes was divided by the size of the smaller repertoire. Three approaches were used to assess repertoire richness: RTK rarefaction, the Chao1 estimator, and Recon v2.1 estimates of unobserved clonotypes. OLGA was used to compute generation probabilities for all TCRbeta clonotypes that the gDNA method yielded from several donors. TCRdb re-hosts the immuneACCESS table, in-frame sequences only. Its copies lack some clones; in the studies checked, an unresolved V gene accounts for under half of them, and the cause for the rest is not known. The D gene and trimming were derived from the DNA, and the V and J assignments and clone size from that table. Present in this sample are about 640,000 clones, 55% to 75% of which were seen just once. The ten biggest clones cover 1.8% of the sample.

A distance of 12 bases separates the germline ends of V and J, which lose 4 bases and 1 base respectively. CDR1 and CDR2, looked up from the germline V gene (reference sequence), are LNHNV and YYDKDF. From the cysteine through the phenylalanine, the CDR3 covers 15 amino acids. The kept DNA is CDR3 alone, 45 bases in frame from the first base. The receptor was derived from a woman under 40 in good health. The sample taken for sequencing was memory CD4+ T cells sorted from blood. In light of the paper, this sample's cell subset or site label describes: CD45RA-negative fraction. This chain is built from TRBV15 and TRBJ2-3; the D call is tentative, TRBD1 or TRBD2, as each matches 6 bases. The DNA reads TGTGCCACCAGCACACAGAGGGGGGGCACAGATACGCAGTATTTT. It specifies CATSTQRGGTDTQYF.